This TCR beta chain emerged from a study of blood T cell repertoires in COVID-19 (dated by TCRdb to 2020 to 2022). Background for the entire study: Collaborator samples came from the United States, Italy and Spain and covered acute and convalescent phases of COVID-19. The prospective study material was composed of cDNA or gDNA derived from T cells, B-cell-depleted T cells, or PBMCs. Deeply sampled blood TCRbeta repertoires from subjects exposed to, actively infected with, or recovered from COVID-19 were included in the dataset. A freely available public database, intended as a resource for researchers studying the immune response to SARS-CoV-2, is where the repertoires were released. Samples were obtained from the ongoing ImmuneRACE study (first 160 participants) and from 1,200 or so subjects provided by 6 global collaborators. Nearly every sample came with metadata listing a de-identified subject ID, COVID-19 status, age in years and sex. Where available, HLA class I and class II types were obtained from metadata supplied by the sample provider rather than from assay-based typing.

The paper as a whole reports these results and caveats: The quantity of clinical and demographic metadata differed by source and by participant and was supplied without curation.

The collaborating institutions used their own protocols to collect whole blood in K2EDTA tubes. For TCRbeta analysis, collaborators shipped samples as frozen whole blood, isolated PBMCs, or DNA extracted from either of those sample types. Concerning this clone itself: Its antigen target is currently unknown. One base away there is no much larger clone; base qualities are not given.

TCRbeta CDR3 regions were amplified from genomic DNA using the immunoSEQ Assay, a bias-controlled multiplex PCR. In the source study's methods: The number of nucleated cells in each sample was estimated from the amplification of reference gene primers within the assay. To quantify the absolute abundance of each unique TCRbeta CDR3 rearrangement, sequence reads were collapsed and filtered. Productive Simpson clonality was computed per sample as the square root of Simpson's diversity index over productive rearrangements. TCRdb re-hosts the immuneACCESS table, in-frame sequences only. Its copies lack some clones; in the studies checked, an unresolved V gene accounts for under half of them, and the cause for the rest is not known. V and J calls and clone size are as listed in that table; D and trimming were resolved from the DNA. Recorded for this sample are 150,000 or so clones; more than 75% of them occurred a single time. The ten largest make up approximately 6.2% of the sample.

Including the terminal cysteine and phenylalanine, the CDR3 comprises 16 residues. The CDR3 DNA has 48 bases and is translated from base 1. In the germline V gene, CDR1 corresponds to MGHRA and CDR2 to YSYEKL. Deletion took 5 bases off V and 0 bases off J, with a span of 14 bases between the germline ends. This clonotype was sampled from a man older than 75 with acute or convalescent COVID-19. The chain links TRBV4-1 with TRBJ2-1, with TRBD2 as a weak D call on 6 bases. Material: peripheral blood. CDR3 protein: CASSMGEAASYNEQFF. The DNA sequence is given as TGCGCCAGCAGCATGGGGGAGGCGGCCTCCTACAATGAGCAGTTCTTC.